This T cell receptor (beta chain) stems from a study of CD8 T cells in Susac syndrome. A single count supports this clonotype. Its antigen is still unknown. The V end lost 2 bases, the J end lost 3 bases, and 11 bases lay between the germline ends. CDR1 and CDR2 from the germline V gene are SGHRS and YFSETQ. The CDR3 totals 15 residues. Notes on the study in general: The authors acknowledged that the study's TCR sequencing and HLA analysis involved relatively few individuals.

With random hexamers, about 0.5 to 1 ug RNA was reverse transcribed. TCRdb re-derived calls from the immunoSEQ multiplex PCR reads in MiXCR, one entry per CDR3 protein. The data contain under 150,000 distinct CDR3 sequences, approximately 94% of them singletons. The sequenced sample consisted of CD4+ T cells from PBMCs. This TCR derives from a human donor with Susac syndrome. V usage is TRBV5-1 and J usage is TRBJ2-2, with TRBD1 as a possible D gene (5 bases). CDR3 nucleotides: TGCGCCAGCAGCTTACGCAGGGCAGACACCGGGGAGCTGTTTTTT. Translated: CASSLRRADTGELFF.